These 16 T cell receptor beta chains were all obtained from the same sample, sequenced in a study of cytomegalovirus exposure and HLA in healthy donors. A multiplex PCR was run with 60 Vbeta primers and 13 Jbeta primers. Measured with immunoSEQ multiplex PCR; TCRdb has only the in-frame clones, and not every one. The data hold some 170,000 clones, with 65% to 85% observed a single time. Sequencing was carried out using PBMCs. Receptor source: a woman between 50 and 59 years old in good health and CMV-seropositive.

The rearrangement joins TRBV2 to TRBJ1-1; D is uncertain. This CDR3 has 12 amino acids. The germline V and J ends were trimmed by 7 bases and 1 base, with 7 bases remaining between them. Germline V gene lookup returns CDR1 SNHLY and CDR2 FYNNEI. CDR3 DNA: TGTGCCAGCATAGCCAGGAACACTGAAGCTTTCTTT. It is translated as CASIARNTEAFF.

The V gene is TRBV4-1, the J gene TRBJ1-1, with D perhaps TRBD1 (5 bases). The CDR3 runs to 15 residues. In germline, CDR1 is MGHRA, CDR2 YSYEKL. Trimming took off 0 bases at V and 6 bases at J, with 14 bases between the two ends. CDR3 sequence (DNA): TGCGCCAGCAGCCAAGATCCGCCGGGGGGGGCTGAAGCTTTCTTT. It encodes CASSQDPPGGAEAFF.

The gene calls are TRBV7-9 and TRBJ1-1; D is uncertain. CDR3 size: 14 residues. In germline, CDR1 is SEHNR, CDR2 FQNEAQ (reference sequence). V lost 3 bases and J lost 5, with 13 bases in between. The CDR3 is CASSFILTGTEAFF. CDR3 bases: TGTGCCAGCAGCTTTATCCTCACGGGGACTGAAGCTTTCTTT.

The chain combines TRBV18 with TRBJ1-3; a weak D match, TRBD1 (6 bases). The CDR3 is 15 amino acids. V was clipped by 6 bases and J by 0 bases, with 12 bases between them. CDR1 and CDR2 (germline): KGHSH, LQKENI. The CDR3 DNA is TGTGCCAGCTCTTGGGACACCTCCTCTGGAAACACCATATATTTT. It specifies CASSWDTSSGNTIYF.

V gene TRBV10-3 combines with J gene TRBJ1-6, with 7 bases identical to TRBD1. Trimming removed 6 bases from V and 7 bases from J; junction bases left unmatched: 3. The CDR3 runs 13 residues. Germline loops: CDR1 ENHRY, CDR2 SYGVKD. The CDR3 loop is CAIRGTANSPLHF. For the CDR3, the DNA is TGTGCCATCAGAGGGACAGCGAATTCACCCCTCCACTTT.

J is TRBJ1-3 and V is TRBV10-3; D uncertain. V dropped 8 bases and J dropped 0 bases, with 14 bases sitting between them. Germline-derived CDR1 and CDR2 are ENHRY and SYGVKD. This CDR3 has 15 residues. The CDR3, as DNA: TGTGCCATCTCGGCAGGATTGTACTCTGGAAACACCATATATTTT. This translates into CAISAGLYSGNTIYF.

The rearrangement uses TRBV30 and TRBJ2-1; possibly TRBD2 for D (7 bases). The CDR3 is made up of 13 amino acids. Trimming stripped 4 bases from V and 5 bases from J, with 12 bases between. Germline assignment: CDR1 GTSNPN and CDR2 SVGIG (reference sequence). CDR3 sequence: CAWKGGINNEQFF. The CDR3 bases are TGTGCCTGGAAGGGGGGGATAAACAATGAGCAGTTCTTC.

In DNA, the CDR3 is TGCGCCAGCAGCCTAGACAGGGACCGCAAAGCTTTCTTT. Protein product: CASSLDRDRKAFF. The chain is built from TRBV5-1 and TRBJ1-1, with 7 bases fitting TRBD1. The length of the CDR3 is 13 residues. V shed 4 bases, J shed 9 bases, and the junction held 9 bases outside the gene matches. Germline V gene lookup returns CDR1 SGHRS and CDR2 YFSETQ.

The genes are TRBV5-5 and TRBJ2-7, with a weak D call TRBD1 (6 bases). The CDR3 has 14 amino acids. Between the trimmed V and J ends, which lost 0 bases and 3 bases, there was a span of 10 bases. CDR1 is SGHKS, CDR2 YYEKEE, per germline (reference sequence). The CDR3 sequence: CASSLAGAVYEQYF. CDR3 nucleotide sequence: TGTGCCAGCAGCTTGGCAGGGGCAGTCTACGAGCAGTACTTC.

The genes are TRBV5-1 and TRBJ2-5, with D possibly matching TRBD2 (5 bases). V lost 2 bases and J lost 5, with 16 bases in between. The CDR3 extends over 15 amino acids. Germline V CDR1 and CDR2: SGHRS, YFSETQ. CDR3 coding DNA: TGCGCCAGCAGCTTAATACTAGGTGCCCCGGAGACCCAGTACTTC. Encoded protein: CASSLILGAPETQYF.

The chain combines TRBV2 with TRBJ1-2, with TRBD1 as a possible D gene (6 bases). Germline V CDR1 and CDR2: SNHLY, FYNNEI. V lost 5 bases and J 8 bases, leaving 15 bases between the germline ends. The CDR3 has 13 residues. For the CDR3, the DNA is TGTGCCAGCAGTCCCCTGCAGGGGAGAGGCTACACCTTC. This sequence encodes CASSPLQGRGYTF.

This chain joins TRBV4-1 and TRBJ2-2; the D gene is possibly TRBD2 (5 bases). Trimming left V 5 bases short and J 7 bases short, with 11 bases between. Germline V gives CDR1 MGHRA, CDR2 YSYEKL. CDR3 size: 13 residues. CDR3 amino acids: CASSVKRGGELFF. As DNA, the CDR3 is TGCGCCAGCAGCGTAAAACGGGGCGGGGAGCTGTTTTTT.

In its sample, this clone was seen once. The V and J genes are TRBV7-9 and TRBJ1-6; 9 nucleotides line up with TRBD1. The V and J ends lost 4 bases and 7 bases, in that order; junction bases with no gene match: 11. The V gene's germline CDR1 is SEHNR and CDR2 FQNEAQ (reference sequence). The CDR3 has 17 amino acids. The CDR3 region is CASSSGFGQGRNSPLHF. The CDR3 bases are TGTGCCAGCAGCTCAGGTTTCGGACAGGGGAGGAATTCACCCCTCCACTTT.

The CDR3 reads CASSRRTGDFYEQYF. The CDR3, as DNA: TGCGCCAGCAGCCGGCGGACAGGGGACTTCTACGAGCAGTACTTC. V is TRBV5-1 and J is TRBJ2-7; TRBD1 aligns across 9 bases. V gave up 4 bases and J gave up 3 bases; unmatched junction bases: 8. This CDR3 has 15 amino acids. Germline lookup yields CDR1 SGHRS and CDR2 YFSETQ.

The chain carries TRBV6-1 and TRBJ1-4; D perhaps matches TRBD1 (6 bases). CDR1 is MNHNS and CDR2 is SASEGT in the germline V gene. The V and J ends lost 4 bases and 5 bases respectively, with 14 bases between them. This CDR3 region has 15 residues. CDR3 DNA: TGTGCCAGCAGTGCACAGGGTGGGGGCAATGAAAAACTGTTTTTT. This sequence encodes CASSAQGGGNEKLFF.

The gene calls are TRBV4-1 and TRBJ2-1; the match to TRBD1 covers 8 bases. Germline-derived CDR1 and CDR2 are MGHRA and YSYEKL. The trim removed 4 bases at V and 9 bases at J, leaving 11 bases unmatched. The CDR3 runs 15 residues. The CDR3 DNA is TGCGCCAGCAGCCCTACCAGGGGGCGTGGCGGTGAGCAGTTCTTC. Translation gives CASSPTRGRGGEQFF.